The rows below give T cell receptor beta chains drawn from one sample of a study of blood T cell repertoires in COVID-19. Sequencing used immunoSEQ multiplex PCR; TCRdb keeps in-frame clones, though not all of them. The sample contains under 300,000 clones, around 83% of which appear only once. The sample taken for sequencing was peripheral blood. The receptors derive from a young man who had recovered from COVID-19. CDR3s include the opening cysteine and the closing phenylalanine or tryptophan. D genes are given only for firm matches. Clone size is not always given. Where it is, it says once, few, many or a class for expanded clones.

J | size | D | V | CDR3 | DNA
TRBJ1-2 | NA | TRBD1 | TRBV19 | CASRTDRGRGGYTF | TGTGCCAGTAGAACCGACAGGGGGCGCGGGGGCTACACCTTC
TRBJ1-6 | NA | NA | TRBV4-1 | CASSLLTANSPLHF | TGCGCCAGCAGCCTCTTGACAGCGAATTCACCCCTCCACTTT
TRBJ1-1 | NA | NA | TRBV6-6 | CASSYGAGPLTEAFF | TGTGCCAGCAGTTACGGGGCCGGACCGTTGACTGAAGCTTTCTTT
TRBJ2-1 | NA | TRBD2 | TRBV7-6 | CASSQPGLAGGLVDEQFF | TGTGCCAGCAGCCAACCGGGACTAGCGGGGGGACTTGTAGATGAGCAGTTCTTC
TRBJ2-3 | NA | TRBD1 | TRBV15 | CATAGGRSTDTQYF | TGTGCCACCGCAGGGGGTCGGAGCACAGATACGCAGTATTTT
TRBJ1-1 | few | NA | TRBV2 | CASRGTTEAFF | TGTGCCAGCAGGGGGACTACTGAAGCTTTCTTT
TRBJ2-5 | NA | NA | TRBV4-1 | CASSQGAGQETQYF | TGCGCCAGCAGCCAAGGGGCAGGCCAAGAGACCCAGTACTTC
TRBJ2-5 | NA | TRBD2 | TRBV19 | CASRSSGLGGTQYF | TGTGCCAGTCGGTCTAGCGGGCTGGGAGGGACCCAGTACTTC
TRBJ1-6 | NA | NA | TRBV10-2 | CASSETRPSPLHF | TGCGCCAGCAGTGAGACCAGGCCATCACCCCTCCACTTT
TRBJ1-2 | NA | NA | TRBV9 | CASWAQDYGYTF | TGTGCCAGCTGGGCTCAAGACTATGGCTACACCTTC